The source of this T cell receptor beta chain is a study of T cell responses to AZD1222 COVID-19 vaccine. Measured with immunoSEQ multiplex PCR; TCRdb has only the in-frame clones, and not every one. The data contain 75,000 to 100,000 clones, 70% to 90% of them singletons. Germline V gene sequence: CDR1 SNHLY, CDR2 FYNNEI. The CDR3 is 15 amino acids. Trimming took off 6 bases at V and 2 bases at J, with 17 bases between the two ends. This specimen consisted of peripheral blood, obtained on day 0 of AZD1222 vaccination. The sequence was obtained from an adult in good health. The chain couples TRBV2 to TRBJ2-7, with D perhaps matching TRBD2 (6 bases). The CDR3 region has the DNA TGTGCCAGCAGCCAACCAGGGAGGTTACCCTACGAGCAGTACTTC. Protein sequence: CASSQPGRLPYEQYF.